Listed below are T cell receptor beta chains from one sample, sequenced in a study of identical twins. TCRdb analysed the 5' RACE reads with MiXCR anew, one entry per CDR3 protein. The table records some 300,000 distinct CDR3 sequences, 12% of them present only once. This same sample was also part of a study on yellow fever vaccine responses in identical twins.

Sequencing input: CD8+ T cells sorted from blood. Receptors originate from a woman between 18 and 30 years old in good health. Each CDR3 is given with its conserved first and last residue. D genes are given only for firm matches. Size is stated for part of the rows, as once, few or many counts, or as a class when the clone is expanded.

abundance: -; j_gene: TRBJ2-1; d_gene: -; v_gene: TRBV20-1; CDR3nt: TGCAGTGCTAGAGAGGGGGTGGTCAGACGCAATGAGCAGTTCTTC; CDR3aa: CSAREGVVRRNEQFF
abundance: few; j_gene: TRBJ2-2; d_gene: -; v_gene: TRBV11-2; CDR3nt: TGTGCCAGCAGCTTAGGGGGGAGTGGGACCGGGGAGCTGTTTTTT; CDR3aa: CASSLGGSGTGELFF
abundance: many; j_gene: TRBJ2-1; d_gene: -; v_gene: TRBV29-1; CDR3nt: TGCAGCGAGCGACAGGCATCCTACAATGAGCAGTTCTTC; CDR3aa: CSERQASYNEQFF
abundance: few; j_gene: TRBJ2-3; d_gene: -; v_gene: TRBV19; CDR3nt: TGTGCCAGTAGGGGATCGACTAGCACAGATACGCAGTATTTT; CDR3aa: CASRGSTSTDTQYF
abundance: few; j_gene: TRBJ2-2; d_gene: -; v_gene: TRBV10-1; CDR3nt: TGCGCCAGCAGACAGGAGAACACCGGGGAGCTGTTTTTT; CDR3aa: CASRQENTGELFF
abundance: many; j_gene: TRBJ2-1; d_gene: -; v_gene: TRBV24-1; CDR3nt: TGTGCCACCTCGGCCGGGCTGAGGGGCAATGAGCAGTTCTTC; CDR3aa: CATSAGLRGNEQFF
abundance: few; j_gene: TRBJ2-5; d_gene: -; v_gene: TRBV9; CDR3nt: TGTGCCAGCAGCGTAGGTAGGGGGCAAGAGACCCAGTACTTC; CDR3aa: CASSVGRGQETQYF
abundance: -; j_gene: TRBJ2-7; d_gene: -; v_gene: TRBV6-5; CDR3nt: TGTGCCAGCAGTTACGCGGACAGACCGTACGAGCAGTACTTC; CDR3aa: CASSYADRPYEQYF
abundance: many; j_gene: TRBJ2-6; d_gene: -; v_gene: TRBV6-2/TRBV6-3; CDR3nt: TGTGCCAGCACCCCAGACCCGGGGGGGGCCAACGTCCTGACTTTC; CDR3aa: CASTPDPGGANVLTF
abundance: few; j_gene: TRBJ2-1; d_gene: TRBD1; v_gene: TRBV10-1; CDR3nt: TGCGCCAGACAGGGGGGCCCGAGCTCCTACAATGAGCAGTTCTTC; CDR3aa: CARQGGPSSYNEQFF
abundance: -; j_gene: TRBJ2-2; d_gene: TRBD1; v_gene: TRBV4-1; CDR3nt: TGCGCCAGCAGCCAACCGGACAGGGTGGGCACCGGGGAGCTGTTTTTT; CDR3aa: CASSQPDRVGTGELFF
abundance: -; j_gene: TRBJ1-1; d_gene: -; v_gene: TRBV7-8; CDR3nt: TGTGCCAGCAGCTTAGTAAGGCCTGGAAAGAGGGACACTGAAGCTTTCTTT; CDR3aa: CASSLVRPGKRDTEAFF
abundance: -; j_gene: TRBJ2-3; d_gene: -; v_gene: TRBV12-3/TRBV12-4; CDR3nt: TGTGCCAGCAGCTCCACCGGGGGACGGGCGGATACGCAGTATTTT; CDR3aa: CASSSTGGRADTQYF
abundance: many; j_gene: TRBJ2-1; d_gene: TRBD2; v_gene: TRBV5-1; CDR3nt: TGCGCCAGCAGCTTAATGGGACTAGCGGGTGTAATTGAGCAGTTCTTC; CDR3aa: CASSLMGLAGVIEQFF
abundance: many; j_gene: TRBJ2-1; d_gene: TRBD1; v_gene: TRBV24-1; CDR3nt: TGTGCCACCAGTGTAGTAGGGGGCAAGGAGCAGTTCTTC; CDR3aa: CATSVVGGKEQFF
abundance: few; j_gene: TRBJ2-3; d_gene: -; v_gene: TRBV11-2; CDR3nt: TGTGCCAGCAGCTTGACAGGAACTAGCACAGATACGCAGTATTTT; CDR3aa: CASSLTGTSTDTQYF
abundance: -; j_gene: TRBJ1-1; d_gene: -; v_gene: TRBV12-5; CDR3nt: TGTGCTAGTGGACCCCCGACAGACTACACTGAAGCTTTCTTT; CDR3aa: CASGPPTDYTEAFF
abundance: many; j_gene: TRBJ2-1; d_gene: -; v_gene: TRBV15; CDR3nt: TGTGCCACCAGCAGAGGACAGAGAGGCCCAAGCTCCTACAATGAGCAGTTCTTC; CDR3aa: CATSRGQRGPSSYNEQFF
abundance: -; j_gene: TRBJ2-7; d_gene: TRBD2; v_gene: TRBV7-8; CDR3nt: TGTGCCAGCAGCCCGGTAGCGGGAGCCCTCTACTACGAGCAGTACTTC; CDR3aa: CASSPVAGALYYEQYF
abundance: many; j_gene: TRBJ1-1; d_gene: TRBD1; v_gene: TRBV10-3; CDR3nt: TGTGCCATCTGGACAGGGGCGACGAACACTGAAGCTTTCTTT; CDR3aa: CAIWTGATNTEAFF
abundance: many; j_gene: TRBJ2-1; d_gene: -; v_gene: TRBV11-2; CDR3nt: TGTGCCAGCAGCTTAGCCGCAGGCGCAGAGGGTGAGCAGTTCTTC; CDR3aa: CASSLAAGAEGEQFF
abundance: few; j_gene: TRBJ2-1; d_gene: TRBD2; v_gene: TRBV6-5; CDR3nt: TGTGCCAGCAGTTACCGTATCGACAGCGGGGTTTACAATGAGCAGTTCTTC; CDR3aa: CASSYRIDSGVYNEQFF
abundance: few; j_gene: TRBJ2-5; d_gene: TRBD2; v_gene: TRBV5-1; CDR3nt: TGCGCCAGCAGCCCAGGGACCCCGACTAGCGGGAGGACCCTCCAAGAGACCCAGTACTTC; CDR3aa: CASSPGTPTSGRTLQETQYF
abundance: -; j_gene: TRBJ2-5; d_gene: -; v_gene: TRBV7-9; CDR3nt: TGTGCCAGCAGCCCCGAATTCCGGGGTCCCCAAGAGACCCAGTACTTC; CDR3aa: CASSPEFRGPQETQYF
abundance: -; j_gene: TRBJ2-1; d_gene: -; v_gene: TRBV9; CDR3nt: TGTGCCAGCAGCGTAGAGGGCAATGAGCAGTTCTTC; CDR3aa: CASSVEGNEQFF
abundance: few; j_gene: TRBJ2-5; d_gene: -; v_gene: TRBV20-1; CDR3nt: TGCAGTGCTACTAGGGAGGTAGAGACCCAGTACTTC; CDR3aa: CSATREVETQYF
abundance: few; j_gene: TRBJ1-4; d_gene: -; v_gene: TRBV21-1; CDR3nt: TGTGCCAGCCCGGGCCTCAAGTCGAAGTTTTTT; CDR3aa: CASPGLKSKFF
abundance: -; j_gene: TRBJ2-7; d_gene: TRBD1; v_gene: TRBV9; CDR3nt: TGTGCCAGCACCCCCGGGACAGGGGGTACCGAGCAGTACTTC; CDR3aa: CASTPGTGGTEQYF
abundance: few; j_gene: TRBJ2-3; d_gene: TRBD2; v_gene: TRBV6-5; CDR3nt: TGTGCCAGCAGTTACTCGCTAGCGGGAGCAAACACAGATACGCAGTATTTT; CDR3aa: CASSYSLAGANTDTQYF
abundance: -; j_gene: TRBJ2-7; d_gene: -; v_gene: TRBV4-1; CDR3nt: TGCGCCAGCAGCCAACGCACCTTAGCGGCAGGGGGAACCTACGAGCAGTACTTC; CDR3aa: CASSQRTLAAGGTYEQYF
abundance: -; j_gene: TRBJ1-5; d_gene: TRBD1; v_gene: TRBV12-3/TRBV12-4; CDR3nt: TGTGCCAGCAGTTGGGACAGGGAGTTGGTCAATCAGCCCCAGCATTTT; CDR3aa: CASSWDRELVNQPQHF
abundance: few; j_gene: TRBJ2-1; d_gene: -; v_gene: TRBV2; CDR3nt: TGTGCCAGCAGCTACGTGAATGAGCAGTTCTTC; CDR3aa: CASSYVNEQFF
abundance: few; j_gene: TRBJ2-2; d_gene: TRBD2; v_gene: TRBV7-8; CDR3nt: TGTGCCAGCAGCCTACGTACTAGCGGGACGGCCGGGGAGCTGTTTTTT; CDR3aa: CASSLRTSGTAGELFF
abundance: few; j_gene: TRBJ2-7; d_gene: -; v_gene: TRBV10-3; CDR3nt: TGTGCCATCACTGGGGACCAGAGGGCATCTACCGAGCAGTACTTC; CDR3aa: CAITGDQRASTEQYF
abundance: -; j_gene: TRBJ2-6; d_gene: -; v_gene: TRBV21-1; CDR3nt: TGTGCCAGCAAACTTGACAGACCACAAATAAGTCTTGATGGGGCCAACGTCCTGACTTTC; CDR3aa: CASKLDRPQISLDGANVLTF
abundance: -; j_gene: TRBJ1-1; d_gene: -; v_gene: TRBV5-1; CDR3nt: TGCGCCAGCAGAATCGACGGCGAGGACACTGAAACTTTCTTT; CDR3aa: CASRIDGEDTETFF
abundance: -; j_gene: TRBJ2-6; d_gene: -; v_gene: TRBV3-1; CDR3nt: TGTGCCAGCAGCCAAGTGATAGGGACCAGGGGCTCTGGGGCCAACGTCCTGACTTTC; CDR3aa: CASSQVIGTRGSGANVLTF
abundance: few; j_gene: TRBJ2-5; d_gene: -; v_gene: TRBV25-1; CDR3nt: TGTGCCAGCCGCGGGGTCCTTGAGGCAGAGACCCAGTACTTC; CDR3aa: CASRGVLEAETQYF
abundance: -; j_gene: TRBJ2-7; d_gene: -; v_gene: TRBV5-1; CDR3nt: TGCGCCAGCAGCTTGTCCGCGGCGTGGGACGAGCAGTACTTC; CDR3aa: CASSLSAAWDEQYF
abundance: -; j_gene: TRBJ2-1; d_gene: -; v_gene: TRBV21-1; CDR3nt: TGTGCCAGCAGCCAATCCAGTACCGAACGGCCTCGACACAATGAGCAGTTCTTC; CDR3aa: CASSQSSTERPRHNEQFF
abundance: -; j_gene: TRBJ1-5; d_gene: TRBD1; v_gene: TRBV20-1; CDR3nt: TGCAGTGCTCGAGGACAGGAGAAGGATCAGCCCCAGCATTTT; CDR3aa: CSARGQEKDQPQHF
abundance: -; j_gene: TRBJ2-7; d_gene: TRBD2; v_gene: TRBV5-5; CDR3nt: TGTGCCAGCAGCTGGGGGGCTAGCGGGAGAGGCGAGCAGTACTTC; CDR3aa: CASSWGASGRGEQYF
abundance: few; j_gene: TRBJ2-7; d_gene: TRBD2; v_gene: TRBV4-2; CDR3nt: TGTGCCAGCAGCCCCAACCCGCCGGGACTAGCGGTTACCTACGAGCAGTACTTC; CDR3aa: CASSPNPPGLAVTYEQYF
abundance: many; j_gene: TRBJ2-5; d_gene: -; v_gene: TRBV27; CDR3nt: TGTGCCAGCAGTTTGACAGGTGGCCAAGAGACCCAGTACTTC; CDR3aa: CASSLTGGQETQYF